Following are 2 T cell receptor beta chains from one sample sequenced in a study of T cells in Graves' hyperthyroidism and ophthalmopathy. Using RNA transcripts as the source, TCR beta CDR3 regions were amplified. When the TCR CDR3 underwent first-round RT-PCR, the HTBI primer set was used. Via MiXCR, TCRdb re-called the multiplex PCR reads, giving one row per CDR3 protein. Of about 300,000 distinct CDR3 sequences in the sample, around 15% were seen once. The material sequenced was blood. All receptors come from a middle-aged woman with Graves' hyperthyroidism.

This clonotype was detected once. The chain joins TRBV29-1 to TRBJ2-6; D gene ambiguous. V was trimmed by 4 bases and J by 0 bases, leaving 7 bases between them. Germline CDR1 SQVTM, CDR2 ANQGSEA. CDR3 length: 14 amino acids. The CDR3 coding sequence is TGCAGCGTTGTTAAAAGCTCTGGGGCCAACGTCCTGACTTTC. Translated: CSVVKSSGANVLTF.

As concerns this clonotype: A read error may be the cause here, since a much bigger clone is one base away. This chain connects TRBV6-2 or TRBV6-3 to TRBJ2-7; possible D gene TRBD1, 6 bases. This CDR3 is 15 amino acids long. The germline gives CDR1 MNHEY, CDR2 SVGEGT. Here the CDR3 DNA reads TGTGCCAGCAGTTATTCGAGGACAGACCCTTACGGGCAGTACTTC. Its translation is CASSYSRTDPYGQYF.